This T cell receptor (beta chain) was identified in a study of blood T cells in healthy people across ages. In the case of this clonotype: Germline and junction disagree at one end, which may indicate a read error.

The use of a sample-barcoded 5' primer and a J-beta primer mix characterized a second PCR of roughly 6 to 11 cycles. Each cDNA molecule was tagged by a template-switch adaptor with 12 random nucleotides. MiXCR, applied by TCRdb to the 5' RACE reads, yields one record per CDR3 protein. The sample yields around 940,000 distinct CDR3 sequences, roughly 51% seen once. The CDR3 contains 12 residues. Germline CDR1 and CDR2: KGHSH and LQKENI. The chain is built from TRBV18 and TRBJ2-7; D gene uncertain. Matching the DNA end better, TRBJ2-5 makes the J call doubtful. This TCR was sampled from a woman aged 60-75 years in good health. The material sequenced was blood. CDR3 bases: TGTGCCAGCGCACCGGATGGGGAGACCCAGTACTTC. Translated: CASAPDGETQYF.